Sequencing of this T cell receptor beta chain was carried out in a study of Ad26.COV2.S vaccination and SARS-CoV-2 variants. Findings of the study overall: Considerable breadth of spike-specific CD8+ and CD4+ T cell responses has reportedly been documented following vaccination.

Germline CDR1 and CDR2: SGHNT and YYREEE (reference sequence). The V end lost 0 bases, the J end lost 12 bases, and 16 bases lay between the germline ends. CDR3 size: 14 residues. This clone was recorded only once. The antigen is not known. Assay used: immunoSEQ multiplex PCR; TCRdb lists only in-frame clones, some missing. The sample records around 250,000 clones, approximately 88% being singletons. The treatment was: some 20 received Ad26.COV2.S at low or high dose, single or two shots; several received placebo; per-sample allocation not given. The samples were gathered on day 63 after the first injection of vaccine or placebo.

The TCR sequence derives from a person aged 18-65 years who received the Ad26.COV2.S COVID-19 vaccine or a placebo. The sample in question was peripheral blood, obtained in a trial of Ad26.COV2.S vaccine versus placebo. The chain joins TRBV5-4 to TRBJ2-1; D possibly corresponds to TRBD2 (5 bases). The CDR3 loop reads CASSLVGGPRGQFF. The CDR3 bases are TGTGCCAGCAGCTTGGTGGGTGGACCCCGGGGGCAGTTCTTC.